This T cell receptor beta chain originates from a study of T cell responses to AZD1222 COVID-19 vaccine. CDR1 is SNHLY and CDR2 is FYNNEI in the germline V gene. This CDR3 has 16 residues. V was trimmed by 5 bases and J by 0 bases, leaving 13 bases between them. Data came from immunoSEQ multiplex PCR; TCRdb stores just in-frame clones and leaves some out. The sample carries 80,000 to 100,000 clones, roughly 88% recorded once. The sample holds a few counts of this clone. Antigen: not known. Study findings and constraints: Seropositive at baseline were only a handful of AZD1222 recipients.

The TCR sequence derives from an adult in good health. The chain couples TRBV2 to TRBJ1-4, with D maybe TRBD1 (6 bases). This sample comprised peripheral blood, obtained on day 0 of MenACWY control vaccination. In DNA, the CDR3 is TGTGCCAGCAGTCAGAGGGGGAAGGCAACTAATGAAAAACTGTTTTTT. This encodes CASSQRGKATNEKLFF.